Below, 6 T cell receptor beta chains from the same sample are listed, as sequenced in a study of beta chain features in type 1 diabetes. The isolated RNA, all of it, was reverse transcribed, so expressed TCRB transcripts were what got sequenced. The table came from immunoSEQ multiplex PCR; TCRdb's copy has only in-frame clones and leaves some out. The data contain roughly 170,000 clones, around 13% of them singletons. Sequencing input: central memory CD4+ T cells from blood. Source of these receptors: a woman between 18 and 29 years old in good health.

The chain is built from TRBV7-2 and TRBJ1-5; a possible D gene is TRBD1 (5 bases). Germline V gene lookup returns CDR1 SGHTA and CDR2 FQGNSA. CDR3 size: 16 residues. V was trimmed by 7 bases and J by 4 bases, leaving 20 bases between them. Written as DNA, the CDR3 is TGTGCCAGCACTCCGATGGGCGGGGGTACAAATCAGCCCCAGCATTTT. Translation: CASTPMGGGTNQPQHF. The full variable domain, completed using reference TRBV7-2 and TRBJ1-5, is GAGVSQSPSNKVTEKGKDVELRCDPISGHTALYWYRQSLGQGLEFLIYFQGNSAPDKSGLPSDRFSAERTGGSVSTLTIQRTQQEDSAVYLCASTPMGGGTNQPQHFGDGTRLSIL.

The chain couples TRBV11-3 to TRBJ1-2, with TRBD1 matching over 7 bases. V lost 4 bases and J lost 8; bases outside the gene matches: 7. The germline gives CDR1 SGHNT, CDR2 YENEEA. This CDR3 is built from 13 residues. CDR3 coding DNA: TGTGCCAGCAGCTCAGCCCGCAGGGGGGGCTACACCTTC. It codes for CASSSARRGGYTF.

The chain employs TRBV4-2 and TRBJ2-5, with 13 nucleotides matching TRBD2. V dropped 1 base and J dropped 4; count of bases not matched to a gene: 9. The germline V gene encodes CDR1 LGHNA and CDR2 YNFKEQ. The CDR3 is 18 residues long. The DNA of the CDR3 is TGTGCCAGCAGCCAAGGAGAACTAGCGGGAGGGCCCGGAGAGACCCAGTACTTC. This codes for CASSQGELAGGPGETQYF.

The chain uses TRBV30 and TRBJ1-5; possible D gene TRBD1, 6 bases. The CDR3 extends over 15 amino acids. Trimming left V 0 bases short and J 0 bases short, with 9 bases between. CDR1 and CDR2 from the germline V gene are GTSNPN and SVGIG (reference sequence). The CDR3 nucleotides read TGTGCCTGGAGTGTAGGACAGTATAGCAATCAGCCCCAGCATTTT. It yields the protein CAWSVGQYSNQPQHF.

This clone was picked up a small number of times. The chain uses TRBV30 and TRBJ1-1, with TRBD1 as a possible D gene (5 bases). The CDR3 runs to 14 residues. The V end was cut by 3 bases, the J end by 1 base, with 12 bases between. The germline CDR1 and CDR2 sequences are GTSNPN and SVGIG (reference sequence). The CDR3: CAWSVGHPNTEAFF. The CDR3 nucleotides are TGTGCCTGGAGCGTCGGACATCCGAACACTGAAGCTTTCTTT.

The gene calls are TRBV30 and TRBJ2-5; D gene unclear. Per germline, CDR1 GTSNPN and CDR2 SVGIG (reference sequence). The CDR3 has 12 amino acids. The V and J ends lost 2 bases and 6 bases respectively, with 10 bases between them. The CDR3 nucleotides are TGTGCCTGGAGTATTAGCTTAAAGACCCAGTACTTC. Encoded protein: CAWSISLKTQYF.